One and the same sample provided the 14 T cell receptor beta chains below, sequenced in a study of T-cell memory formation after mild COVID-19. TCRdb recomputed calls from the 5' RACE reads with MiXCR, one row per CDR3 protein. The sample records around 150,000 distinct CDR3 sequences, around a tenth being singletons. The sample comprised PBMCs or a T cell subset sorted from them (not recorded which). All receptors derive from a man between 18 and 29 years old who had mild COVID-19 (a few samples of this study predate the infection). Cell type and time point are not known.

The rearrangement joins TRBV6-5 to TRBJ1-2; TRBD1 aligns across 12 bases. Losses at the gene ends were 4 bases for V and 8 bases for J; bases not matched to a gene: 2. Looked up from germline, CDR1 is MNHEY and CDR2 is SVGAGI. The CDR3 runs to 13 residues. CDR3 region: CASSWDRGHGYTF. CDR3 DNA sequence: TGTGCCAGCAGTTGGGACAGGGGGCACGGCTACACCTTC.

This clonotype showed up just a few times. The gene calls are TRBV6-1 and TRBJ1-2; no reliable D call. The ends were cut back, 2 bases at V and 4 bases at J, with 8 bases in the middle. The CDR3 covers 13 residues. The germline gives CDR1 MNHNS, CDR2 SASEGT. The CDR3 is CASSETWSYGYTF. Here the CDR3 DNA reads TGTGCCAGCAGTGAAACATGGAGCTATGGCTACACCTTC.

The gene calls are TRBV5-5 and TRBJ2-3; D gene ambiguous. This CDR3 is 11 amino acids long. CDR1 and CDR2 from the germline V gene are SGHKS and YYEKEE (reference sequence). The V end lost 4 bases, the J end lost 5 bases, and 5 bases lay between the germline ends. The CDR3 nucleotides read TGTGCCAGCAGCCCTGAAGATACGCAGTATTTT. Translation gives CASSPEDTQYF.

This clonotype was counted many times. This chain connects TRBV4-3 to TRBJ2-5; 8 bases fit TRBD2. The CDR3 loop spans 19 amino acids. Unmatched junction bases numbered 16, after V lost 0 bases and J lost 4 bases. Germline CDR1 LGHNA, CDR2 YSLEER. The CDR3 loop is CASSQEVPVSNGGGETQYF. DNA of the CDR3: TGCGCCAGCAGCCAAGAGGTTCCGGTCTCCAACGGGGGGGGAGAGACCCAGTACTTC.

This clonotype has at least ten counts. V usage is TRBV30 and J usage is TRBJ2-5; 7 nucleotides align to TRBD1. Germline loops: CDR1 GTSNPN, CDR2 SVGIG (reference sequence). Trimming took 2 bases from V and 5 from J; bases not matched to a gene: 5. CDR3 length equals 13 residues. CDR3 loop: CAWSSNRGETQYF. The CDR3 DNA sequence: TGTGCCTGGAGTAGCAACAGGGGTGAGACCCAGTACTTC.

This clonotype occurred many times. The V and J genes are TRBV5-1 and TRBJ2-3, with D perhaps TRBD1 (5 bases). With 2 bases removed from V and 3 bases from J, the gap between germline ends came to 7 bases. Germline values: CDR1 SGHRS, CDR2 YFSETQ. The CDR3 is 13 amino acids. DNA for the CDR3: TGCGCCAGCAGCTTAGGACAAACAGATACGCAGTATTTT. This sequence encodes CASSLGQTDTQYF. Together with reference TRBV5-1 and TRBJ2-3, the CDR3 gives the full variable domain: KAGVTQTPRYLIKTRGQQVTLSCSPISGHRSVSWYQQTPGQGLQFLFEYFSETQRNKGNFPGRFSGRQFSNSRSEMNVSTLELGDSALYLCASSLGQTDTQYFGPGTRLTVL.

The gene calls are TRBV7-3 and TRBJ2-3; D gene ambiguous. CDR3 size: 12 residues. The germline V gene encodes CDR1 SGHTA and CDR2 FQGTGA. The V end lost 5 bases, the J end lost 4 bases, and 7 bases lay between the germline ends. The CDR3 DNA reads TGTGCCAGCAGCCAAGCACCAGATACGCAGTATTTT. This translates into CASSQAPDTQYF.

The chain has TRBV7-9 and TRBJ2-7; D is unresolved. Looked up from germline, CDR1 is SEHNR and CDR2 is FQNEAQ (reference sequence). This CDR3 spans 15 amino acids. V dropped 2 bases and J dropped 1 base, with 12 bases sitting between them. DNA of the CDR3: TGTGCCAGCAGCTTATCGTTTGGGCTATCCTACGAGCAGTACGTC. Its translation is CASSLSFGLSYEQYV.

V gene TRBV20-1 combines with J gene TRBJ2-3, with 11 nucleotides matching TRBD2. The V gene's germline CDR1 is DFQATT and CDR2 SNEGSKA (reference sequence). The CDR3 has 14 amino acids. The ends lost 3 bases at V and 11 bases at J; junction bases unmatched: 10. The CDR3 region has the DNA TGCAGTGCTAGGTTTCTAGCGGGGGGCGCTGAGCAGTATTTT. Its translation: CSARFLAGGAEQYF.

The chain has TRBV30 and TRBJ1-1; D is undetermined. V lost 2 bases, J lost 5 bases, and 15 bases lay in between. This CDR3 is built from 14 residues. Germline CDR1 GTSNPN, CDR2 SVGIG (reference sequence). The CDR3 reads CAWSLVTTGTEAFF. CDR3 nucleotide sequence: TGTGCCTGGAGTTTGGTAACAACGGGGACTGAAGCTTTCTTT.

This rearrangement joins TRBV7-3 to TRBJ2-2; 7 nucleotides line up with TRBD2. The V gene's germline CDR1 is SGHTA and CDR2 FQGTGA. The CDR3 contains 17 residues. V shed 0 bases, J shed 1 base, and the junction held 5 bases outside the gene matches. CDR3 residues: CASSLTRERGNTGELFF. The CDR3 nucleotides are TGTGCCAGCAGCTTAACCAGGGAGCGGGGGAACACCGGGGAGCTGTTTTTT.

The chain employs TRBV6-1 and TRBJ2-6; possibly TRBD2 for D (6 bases). With 11 bases removed from V and 2 bases from J, the gap between germline ends came to 10 bases. Per the germline V gene, CDR1 is MNHNS and CDR2 is SASEGT. This CDR3 spans 13 amino acids. CDR3 protein: CAGRRAGANVLTF. Written as DNA, the CDR3 is TGTGCCGGCCGGAGGGCTGGGGCCAACGTCCTGACTTTC.

The chain couples TRBV5-1 to TRBJ1-1; D is possibly TRBD1 (5 bases). The CDR3 spans 14 residues. Per the germline V gene, CDR1 is SGHRS and CDR2 is YFSETQ. The V and J ends lost 2 bases and 2 bases respectively, with 10 bases between them. The CDR3 protein is CASSLNQGNTEAFF. DNA for the CDR3: TGCGCCAGCAGCTTAAATCAGGGAAACACTGAAGCTTTCTTT.

This clonotype was found many times. This rearrangement joins TRBV7-9 to TRBJ2-1; no definite D call. V lost 5 bases and J lost 7, with 15 bases in between. Looked up from germline, CDR1 is SEHNR and CDR2 is FQNEAQ (reference sequence). CDR3 length equals 14 residues. CDR3 sequence (DNA): TGTGCCAGCAGCCAGCACCGCCTGGGTAATGAGCAGTTCTTC. Translation: CASSQHRLGNEQFF.